A single sample gave rise to the 26 T cell receptor beta chains below, sequenced in a study of cytomegalovirus exposure and HLA in healthy donors. 13 Jbeta primers and 60 Vbeta primers were used for the PCR. Assay used: immunoSEQ multiplex PCR; TCRdb lists only in-frame clones, some missing. The repertoire holds 90,000 to 140,000 clones, roughly 79% seen once, with around 1.2% in the top ten. Sequencing input: PBMCs. These receptor sequences come from a man between 40 and 49 years old in good health and CMV-seronegative.

This clone appeared once. The chain links TRBV5-4 to TRBJ2-7; the D gene is possibly TRBD1 (6 bases). Per germline, CDR1 SGHNT and CDR2 YYREEE (reference sequence). Trimming left V 2 bases short and J 0 bases short, with 12 bases between. The length of the CDR3 is 15 residues. As DNA, the CDR3 is TGTGCCAGCAGCTTTCTGACAGGACTCTCCTACGAGCAGTACTTC. This translates into CASSFLTGLSYEQYF.

The chain joins TRBV4-3 to TRBJ1-5; a possible D gene is TRBD1 (5 bases). Per germline, CDR1 LGHNA and CDR2 YSLEER. The V and J ends lost 0 bases and 6 bases respectively, with 12 bases between them. This CDR3 spans 15 amino acids. CDR3 in amino acids: CASSQDWQGVQPQHF. The CDR3 bases are TGCGCCAGCAGCCAAGATTGGCAGGGTGTTCAGCCCCAGCATTTT.

The chain recombines TRBV10-3 with TRBJ2-7; 8 bases line up with TRBD2. V gave up 4 bases and J gave up 5 bases; unmatched junction bases: 4. The germline gives CDR1 ENHRY, CDR2 SYGVKD. This CDR3 contains 13 residues. The DNA for the CDR3 is TGTGCCATCAGTGGGCGGGAGGACGACGAGCAGTACTTC. It translates to CAISGREDDEQYF.

This clone was observed a single time. The V gene is TRBV28, the J gene TRBJ1-2; 9 nucleotides match TRBD1. CDR1 MDHEN and CDR2 SYDVKM come from the germline V gene. This CDR3 contains 12 residues. V dropped 4 bases and J dropped 10; count of bases not matched to a gene: 4. This chain's CDR3 is CASSSGQGPYTF. CDR3 coding DNA: TGTGCCAGCAGTTCGGGACAGGGACCCTACACCTTC.

The rearrangement joins TRBV5-1 to TRBJ2-3; tentative D call: TRBD2 (6 bases). The V end was cut by 4 bases, the J end by 0 bases, with 12 bases between. Germline values: CDR1 SGHRS, CDR2 YFSETQ. This CDR3 has 15 amino acids. CDR3 amino acids: CASSVSGSSTDTQYF. CDR3 sequence (DNA): TGCGCCAGCAGCGTGAGCGGGTCTAGCACAGATACGCAGTATTTT. Complete variable domain (other parts from reference TRBV5-1 and TRBJ2-3): KAGVTQTPRYLIKTRGQQVTLSCSPISGHRSVSWYQQTPGQGLQFLFEYFSETQRNKGNFPGRFSGRQFSNSRSEMNVSTLELGDSALYLCASSVSGSSTDTQYFGPGTRLTVL.

This sequence joins TRBV7-2 and TRBJ2-7, with TRBD1 matching 7 bases. The germline CDR1 and CDR2 sequences are SGHTA and FQGNSA. This CDR3 is 16 amino acids long. The trim removed 4 bases at V and 2 bases at J, leaving 11 bases unmatched. The CDR3 spells CASSSPRQGTTYEQYF. For the CDR3, the DNA is TGTGCCAGCAGCTCGCCCCGACAGGGTACTACCTACGAGCAGTACTTC. Drawing the rest from reference TRBV7-2 and TRBJ2-7, the complete variable domain is GAGVSQSPSNKVTEKGKDVELRCDPISGHTALYWYRQSLGQGLEFLIYFQGNSAPDKSGLPSDRFSAERTGGSVSTLTIQRTQQEDSAVYLCASSSPRQGTTYEQYFGPGTRLTVT.

The rearrangement uses TRBV28 and TRBJ1-1; D not certain. Deletions cut 4 bases from V and 11 bases from J, with 20 bases between. The CDR3 extends over 14 amino acids. The V gene's germline CDR1 is MDHEN and CDR2 SYDVKM. The CDR3 sequence: CASSYLSGKERAFF. In nucleotides, the CDR3 is TGTGCCAGCAGTTATCTCTCCGGGAAGGAGCGGGCTTTCTTT.

The rearrangement joins TRBV30 to TRBJ2-6; unclear D gene. The CDR3 sequence is 14 residues long. The germline V gene encodes CDR1 GTSNPN and CDR2 SVGIG (reference sequence). Trimming cost V 0 bases and J 2 bases, with 5 bases left between them. The chain's CDR3 is CAWSVFTGANVLTF. The CDR3 DNA sequence: TGTGCCTGGAGTGTATTTACTGGGGCCAACGTCCTGACTTTC. Full variable domain (remainder filled in from reference TRBV30 and TRBJ2-6): SQTIHQWPATLVQPVGSPLSLECTVEGTSNPNLYWYRQAAGRGLQLLFYSVGIGQISSEVPQNLSASRPQDRQFILSSKKLLLSDSGFYLCAWSVFTGANVLTFGAGSRLTVL.

This CDR3 is CASSAGSAETQYF. CDR3 bases: TGTGCCAGCTCGGCCGGGTCGGCAGAGACCCAGTACTTC. This rearrangement joins TRBV18 to TRBJ2-5; D is undetermined. The ends were cut back, 6 bases at V and 4 bases at J, with 12 bases in the middle. The CDR3 is 13 amino acids. The germline CDR1 and CDR2 sequences are KGHSH and LQKENI.

This clone was recorded a few times. The chain uses TRBV10-3 and TRBJ2-5; D ambiguous. The CDR3 is made up of 12 amino acids. V was clipped by 2 bases and J by 5 bases, with 6 bases between them. Germline V gene lookup returns CDR1 ENHRY and CDR2 SYGVKD. CDR3 in amino acids: CAISEMRETQYF. The CDR3 nucleotides are TGTGCCATCAGTGAGATGAGGGAGACCCAGTACTTC.

This chain links TRBV7-9 with TRBJ1-5, with D perhaps TRBD1 (5 bases). V lost 1 base to trimming and J lost 9 bases, with 13 bases between them. Germline assignment: CDR1 SEHNR and CDR2 FQNEAQ (reference sequence). The CDR3 sequence is 14 residues long. The CDR3 bases are TGTGCCAGCAGCTTAGGGGCAGGGCAGGGGCCCCAGCATTTT. Amino acids: CASSLGAGQGPQHF.

This chain uses TRBV15 with TRBJ2-4; the match to TRBD2 covers 12 bases. The CDR3 is made up of 18 amino acids. V was clipped by 0 bases and J by 6 bases; unmatched bases: 9. Germline-derived CDR1 and CDR2 are LNHNV and YYDKDF (reference sequence). CDR3 residues: CATSRDTASGRAGNIQYF. CDR3 in DNA: TGTGCCACCAGCAGAGATACGGCTAGCGGGAGGGCAGGAAACATTCAGTACTTC.

The rearrangement uses TRBV5-1 and TRBJ1-1; possible D gene TRBD1, 5 bases. The CDR3 contains 14 residues. Per germline, CDR1 SGHRS and CDR2 YFSETQ. The V and J ends lost 6 bases and 5 bases respectively, with 17 bases between them. Here the CDR3 reads CASNGVMGGTEAFF. CDR3 in DNA: TGCGCCAGCAACGGGGTTATGGGGGGAACTGAAGCTTTCTTT. The entire variable domain, with the rest obtained from reference TRBV5-1 and TRBJ1-1, is as follows: KAGVTQTPRYLIKTRGQQVTLSCSPISGHRSVSWYQQTPGQGLQFLFEYFSETQRNKGNFPGRFSGRQFSNSRSEMNVSTLELGDSALYLCASNGVMGGTEAFFGQGTRLTVV.

The V gene is TRBV5-8, the J gene TRBJ1-5; D is possibly TRBD1 (5 bases). The ends were cut back, 4 bases at V and 0 bases at J, with 11 bases in the middle. There are 15 residues in the CDR3. The germline V gene encodes CDR1 SGHTS and CDR2 YDEGEE. The CDR3 DNA reads as TGTGCCAGCAGCATTAGGGGAGGTAGCAATCAGCCCCAGCATTTT. This encodes CASSIRGGSNQPQHF.

CDR3 in amino acids: CASSGPRTGEDYGYTF. Here the CDR3 DNA reads TGTGCCAGCAGCGGGCCCAGGACGGGAGAGGACTATGGCTACACCTTC. The V gene is TRBV7-6, the J gene TRBJ1-2; no firm D call. CDR1 and CDR2 (germline): SGHVS, FNYEAQ. V lost 5 bases to trimming and J lost 3 bases, with 19 bases between them. The CDR3 spans 16 residues.

This clone is a singleton in its sample. The rearrangement uses TRBV5-1 and TRBJ2-7; possibly TRBD1 for D (5 bases). The CDR3 length is 13 residues. Germline V lookup: CDR1 SGHRS, CDR2 YFSETQ. Trimming left V 4 bases short and J 1 base short, with 9 bases between. CDR3 sequence (DNA): TGCGCCAGCAGCCTGACAGTGTCCTACGAGCAGTACTTC. Its translation is CASSLTVSYEQYF.

This rearrangement joins TRBV7-9 to TRBJ2-3; 14 positions agree with TRBD2. Germline V gene data show CDR1 as SEHNR and CDR2 as FQNEAQ (reference sequence). The V gene end was trimmed by 5 bases and the J gene end by 5 bases; junction bases not matched to a gene: 12. The CDR3 is 18 amino acids. The CDR3: CASSDTRTSGGPEDTQYF. The CDR3 DNA sequence: TGTGCCAGCAGCGATACTCGGACTAGCGGGGGGCCGGAAGATACGCAGTATTTT.

This chain uses TRBV7-6 with TRBJ2-7, with 8 bases that match TRBD2. CDR1 and CDR2 from the germline V gene are SGHVS and FNYEAQ. This CDR3 comprises 15 residues. With 2 bases clipped from V and 0 bases from J, the junction kept 3 bases outside the gene matches. The CDR3 region has the DNA TGTGCCAGCAGCTTAATCAGCGGGAGCTCCTACGAGCAGTACTTC. Translation gives CASSLISGSSYEQYF.

The chain carries TRBV4-1 and TRBJ1-1; unclear D gene. V was trimmed by 1 base and J by 0 bases, leaving 18 bases between them. The CDR3 runs 18 residues. The germline gives CDR1 MGHRA, CDR2 YSYEKL. Here the CDR3 DNA reads TGCGCCAGCAGCCAAGGTAGTGTCCGTGTCTCCATGAACACTGAAGCTTTCTTT. It is translated as CASSQGSVRVSMNTEAFF.

This clone was counted once. The gene calls are TRBV27 and TRBJ2-5; no clear D gene. CDR1 is MNHEY and CDR2 is SMNVEV in the germline V gene (reference sequence). V was shortened by 5 bases and J by 3 bases, with 4 bases between the two germline ends. The CDR3 is 11 residues long. The CDR3: CASSLEETQYF. DNA of the CDR3: TGTGCCAGCAGTCTCGAAGAGACCCAGTACTTC.

The rearrangement joins TRBV27 to TRBJ2-7, with 7 positions matching TRBD1. This CDR3 comprises 11 residues. The V segment lost 3 bases and the J segment 7 bases; nucleotides outside the gene matches: 0. From germline, CDR1 is MNHEY and CDR2 SMNVEV (reference sequence). CDR3 sequence reads: CASSLGQEQYF. As DNA, the CDR3 is TGTGCCAGCAGTTTGGGACAGGAGCAGTACTTC.

This chain joins TRBV19 and TRBJ1-2; 7 bases fit TRBD1. CDR1 and CDR2 from the germline V gene are LNHDA and SQIVND (reference sequence). The CDR3 contains 14 residues. After removal of 4 bases from V and 7 bases from J, the junction contained 9 bases not matched to a gene. The CDR3: CASSTMTGSGGYTF. The CDR3 DNA reads as TGTGCCAGTAGTACAATGACAGGGTCGGGTGGCTACACCTTC.

This chain joins TRBV5-1 and TRBJ1-1, with TRBD1 matching over 9 bases. The germline gives CDR1 SGHRS, CDR2 YFSETQ. J was trimmed by 3 bases and V by 4 bases; bases with no gene match: 10. The CDR3 extends over 16 amino acids. This CDR3 is CASSPSGTGSYTEAFF. CDR3 in DNA: TGCGCCAGCAGCCCCTCCGGGACAGGGTCGTACACTGAAGCTTTCTTT. The full variable domain, its missing parts supplied by reference TRBV5-1 and TRBJ1-1, is KAGVTQTPRYLIKTRGQQVTLSCSPISGHRSVSWYQQTPGQGLQFLFEYFSETQRNKGNFPGRFSGRQFSNSRSEMNVSTLELGDSALYLCASSPSGTGSYTEAFFGQGTRLTVV.

CDR3 coding DNA: TGTGCCAGCAGCCCGGGACAGGGCAATCAGCCCCAGCATTTT. Translation gives CASSPGQGNQPQHF. V is TRBV2 and J is TRBJ1-5; TRBD1 aligns across 8 bases. The germline gives CDR1 SNHLY, CDR2 FYNNEI. CDR3 size: 14 residues. The V segment lost 6 bases and the J segment 2 bases; nucleotides outside the gene matches: 3.

Concerning this clone: The junction shows a germline mismatch at one end, possibly a read error. This chain connects TRBV19 to TRBJ2-3; TRBD2 aligns across 9 bases. Germline V gene sequence: CDR1 LNHDA, CDR2 SQIVND (reference sequence). The CDR3 is 15 amino acids. As DNA, the CDR3 is TGTGCCAATAGTATAGCGGCGGGGGGGCCGGATACGCAGTATTTT. It specifies CANSIAAGGPDTQYF.

The CDR3 spells CASSLAGYTDTQYF. For the CDR3, the DNA is TGTGCCAGCAGCTTAGCCGGGTACACAGATACGCAGTATTTT. This chain joins TRBV7-9 and TRBJ2-3; D not resolved. The CDR3 totals 14 residues. The V and J ends lost 0 bases and 2 bases respectively, with 6 bases between them. Germline loops: CDR1 SEHNR, CDR2 FQNEAQ (reference sequence).